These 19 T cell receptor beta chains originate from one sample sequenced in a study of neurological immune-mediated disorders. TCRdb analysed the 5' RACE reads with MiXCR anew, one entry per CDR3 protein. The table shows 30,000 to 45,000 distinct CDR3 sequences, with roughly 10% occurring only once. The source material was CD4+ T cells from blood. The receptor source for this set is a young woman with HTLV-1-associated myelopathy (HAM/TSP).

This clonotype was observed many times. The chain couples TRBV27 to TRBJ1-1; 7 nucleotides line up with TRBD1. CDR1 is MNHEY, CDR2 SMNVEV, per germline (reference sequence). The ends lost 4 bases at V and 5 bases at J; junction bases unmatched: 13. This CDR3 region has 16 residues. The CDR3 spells CASSSQPTGVVTEAFF. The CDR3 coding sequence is TGTGCCAGCAGTTCCCAGCCTACAGGGGTTGTAACTGAAGCTTTCTTT.

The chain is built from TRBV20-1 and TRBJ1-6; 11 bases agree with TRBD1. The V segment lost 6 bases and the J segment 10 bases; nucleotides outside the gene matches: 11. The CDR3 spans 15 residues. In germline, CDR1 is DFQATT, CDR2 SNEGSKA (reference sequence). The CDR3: CSAIPGTGGGSPLHF. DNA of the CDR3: TGCAGTGCCATTCCCGGGACAGGGGGTGGCTCACCCCTCCACTTT.

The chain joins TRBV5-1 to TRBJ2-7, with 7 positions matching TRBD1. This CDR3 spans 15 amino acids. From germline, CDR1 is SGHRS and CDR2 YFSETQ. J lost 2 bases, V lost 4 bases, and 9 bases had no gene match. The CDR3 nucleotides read TGCGCCAGCAGCACCCGACAGGGCAGAGCCTACGAGCAGTACTTC. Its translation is CASSTRQGRAYEQYF.

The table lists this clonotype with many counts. CDR3 sequence: CASSLARGGASEQFF. The CDR3 DNA sequence: TGTGCCAGCAGCTTAGCTCGCGGGGGGGCGAGTGAGCAGTTCTTC. V usage is TRBV7-2 and J usage is TRBJ2-1; 9 bases map to TRBD2. Per germline, CDR1 SGHTA and CDR2 FQGNSA. V lost 0 bases, J lost 9 bases, and 6 bases stayed unmatched. CDR3 length: 15 amino acids.

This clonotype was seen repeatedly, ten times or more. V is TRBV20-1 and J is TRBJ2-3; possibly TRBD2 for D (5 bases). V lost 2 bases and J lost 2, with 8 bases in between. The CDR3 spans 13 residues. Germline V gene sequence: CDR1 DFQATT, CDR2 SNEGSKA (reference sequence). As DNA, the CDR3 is TGCAGTGCTAGACGGGGTCCCACAGATACGCAGTATTTT. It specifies CSARRGPTDTQYF.

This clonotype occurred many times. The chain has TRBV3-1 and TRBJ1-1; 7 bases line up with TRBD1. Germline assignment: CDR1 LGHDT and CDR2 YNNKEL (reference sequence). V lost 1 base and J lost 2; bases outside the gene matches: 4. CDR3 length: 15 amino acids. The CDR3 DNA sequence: TGTGCCAGCAGCCAAGGAGGACAGGCTAACACTGAAGCTTTCTTT. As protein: CASSQGGQANTEAFF. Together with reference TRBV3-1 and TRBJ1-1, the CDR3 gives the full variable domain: DTAVSQTPKYLVTQMGNDKSIKCEQNLGHDTMYWYKQDSKKFLKIMFSYNNKELIINETVPNRFSPKSPDKAHLNLHINSLELGDSAVYFCASSQGGQANTEAFFGQGTRLTVV.

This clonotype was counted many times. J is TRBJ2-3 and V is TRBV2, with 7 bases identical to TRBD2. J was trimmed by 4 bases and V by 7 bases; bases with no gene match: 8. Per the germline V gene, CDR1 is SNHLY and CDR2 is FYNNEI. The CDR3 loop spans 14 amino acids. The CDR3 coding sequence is TGTGCCAGCACAAGCGGGGCTGGGGCAGATACGCAGTATTTT. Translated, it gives CASTSGAGADTQYF.

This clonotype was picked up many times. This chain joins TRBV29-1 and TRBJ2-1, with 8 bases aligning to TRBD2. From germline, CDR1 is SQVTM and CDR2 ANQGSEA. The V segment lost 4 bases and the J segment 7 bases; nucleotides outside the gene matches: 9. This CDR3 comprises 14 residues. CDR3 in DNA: TGCAGCGTTGCTAGCGGGTCGTACAGTAATGAGCAGTTCTTC. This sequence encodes CSVASGSYSNEQFF.

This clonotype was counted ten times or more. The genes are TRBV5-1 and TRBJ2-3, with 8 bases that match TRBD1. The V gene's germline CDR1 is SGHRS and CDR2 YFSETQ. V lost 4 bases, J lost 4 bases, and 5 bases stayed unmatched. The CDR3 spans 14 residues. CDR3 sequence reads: CASSVDRGSDTQYF. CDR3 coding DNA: TGCGCCAGCAGCGTCGACAGGGGATCAGATACGCAGTATTTT. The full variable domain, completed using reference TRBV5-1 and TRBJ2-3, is KAGVTQTPRYLIKTRGQQVTLSCSPISGHRSVSWYQQTPGQGLQFLFEYFSETQRNKGNFPGRFSGRQFSNSRSEMNVSTLELGDSALYLCASSVDRGSDTQYFGPGTRLTVL.

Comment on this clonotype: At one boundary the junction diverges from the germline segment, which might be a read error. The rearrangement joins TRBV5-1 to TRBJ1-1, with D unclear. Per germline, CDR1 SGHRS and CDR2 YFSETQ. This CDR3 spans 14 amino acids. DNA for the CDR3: TGCGCCAACAGCTTGAACGGTCAGCAAGGTGAAGCTTTCTTT. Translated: CANSLNGQQGEAFF.

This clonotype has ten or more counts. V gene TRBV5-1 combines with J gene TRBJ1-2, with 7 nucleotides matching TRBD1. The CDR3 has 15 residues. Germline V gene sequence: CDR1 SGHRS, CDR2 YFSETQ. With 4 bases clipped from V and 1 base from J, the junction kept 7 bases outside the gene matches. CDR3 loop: CASSRGQADNYGYTF. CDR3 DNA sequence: TGCGCCAGCAGCCGAGGACAGGCTGATAACTATGGCTACACCTTC.

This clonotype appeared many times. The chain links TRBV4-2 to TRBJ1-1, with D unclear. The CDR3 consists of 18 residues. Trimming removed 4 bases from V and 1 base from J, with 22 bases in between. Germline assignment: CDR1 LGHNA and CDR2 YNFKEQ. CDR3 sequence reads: CASSRFTGGSLKNTEAFF. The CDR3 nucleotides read TGTGCCAGCAGCCGATTTACCGGAGGGAGCCTTAAGAACACTGAAGCTTTCTTT.

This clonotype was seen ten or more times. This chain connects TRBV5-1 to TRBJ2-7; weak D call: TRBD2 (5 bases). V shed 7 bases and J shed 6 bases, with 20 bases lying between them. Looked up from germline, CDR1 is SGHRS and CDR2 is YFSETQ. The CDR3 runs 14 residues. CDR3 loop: CASAHPTGFSEQYF. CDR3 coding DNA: TGCGCCAGCGCTCATCCCACGGGGTTTTCCGAGCAGTACTTC.

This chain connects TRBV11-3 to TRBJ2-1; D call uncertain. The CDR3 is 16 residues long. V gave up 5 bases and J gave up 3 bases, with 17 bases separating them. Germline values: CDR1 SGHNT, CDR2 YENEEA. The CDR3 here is CASSAQTLSFYNEQFF. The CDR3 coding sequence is TGTGCCAGCAGCGCCCAAACACTAAGCTTCTACAATGAGCAGTTCTTC.

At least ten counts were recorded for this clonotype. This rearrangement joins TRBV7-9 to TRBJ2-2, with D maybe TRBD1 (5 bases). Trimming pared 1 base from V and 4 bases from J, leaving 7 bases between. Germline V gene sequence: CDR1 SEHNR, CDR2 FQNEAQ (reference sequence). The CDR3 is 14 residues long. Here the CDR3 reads CASSLDRRTGELFF. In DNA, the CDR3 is TGTGCCAGCAGCTTAGACAGGCGCACCGGGGAGCTGTTTTTT. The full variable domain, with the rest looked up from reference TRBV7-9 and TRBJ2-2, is DTGVSQNPRHKITKRGQNVTFRCDPISEHNRLYWYRQTLGQGPEFLTYFQNEAQLEKSRLLSDRFSAERPKGSFSTLEIQRTEQGDSAMYLCASSLDRRTGELFFGEGSRLTVL.

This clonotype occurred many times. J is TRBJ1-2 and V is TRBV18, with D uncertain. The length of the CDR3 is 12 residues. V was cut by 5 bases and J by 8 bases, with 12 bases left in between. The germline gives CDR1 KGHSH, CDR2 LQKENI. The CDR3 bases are TGTGCCAGCTCAGAACGGGCCGTAGGCTACACCTTC. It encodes CASSERAVGYTF.

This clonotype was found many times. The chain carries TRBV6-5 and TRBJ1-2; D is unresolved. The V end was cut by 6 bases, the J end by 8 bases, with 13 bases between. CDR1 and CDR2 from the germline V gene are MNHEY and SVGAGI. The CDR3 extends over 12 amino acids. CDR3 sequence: CASSSIGHGYTF. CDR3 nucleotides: TGTGCCAGCAGCTCAATTGGGCACGGCTACACCTTC.

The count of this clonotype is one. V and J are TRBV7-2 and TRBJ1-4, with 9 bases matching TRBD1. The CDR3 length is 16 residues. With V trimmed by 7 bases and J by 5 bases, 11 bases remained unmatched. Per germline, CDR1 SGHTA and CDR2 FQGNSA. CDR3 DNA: TGTGCCAGCAACGCTAGGTCGACAGGGGGGAATGAAAAACTGTTTTTT. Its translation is CASNARSTGGNEKLFF.

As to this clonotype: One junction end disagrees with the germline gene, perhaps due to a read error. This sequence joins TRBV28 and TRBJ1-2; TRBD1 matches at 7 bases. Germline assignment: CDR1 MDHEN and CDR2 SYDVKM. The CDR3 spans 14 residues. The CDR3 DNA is TGTGCCAACAGTCAAGACAGGGCAAACTATGGCTACACCTTC. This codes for CANSQDRANYGYTF.